These T cell receptor beta chains were read from a single sample in a study of blood T cell repertoires in COVID-19. The assay was immunoSEQ multiplex PCR, and TCRdb's table has in-frame clones only and misses some. This table has around 100,000 clones, around four fifths appearing once. The source material was peripheral blood. Receptors were obtained from a human donor in a cohort sampled during active COVID-19. Both conserved end residues are part of each CDR3. The order of the fields is V gene, J gene, CDR3 protein.

>TRBV7-8|TRBJ1-2
CASSFRVPDYGYTF
>TRBV7-2|TRBJ1-1
CASNPDRTNTEAFF
>TRBV11-3|TRBJ2-1
CASSLVRDSSSYNEQFF
>TRBV3-1/TRBV3-2|TRBJ1-1
CASSPTLWGGAFF
>TRBV2|TRBJ2-6
CASSFAGQVTGANVLTF
>TRBV19|TRBJ1-2
CASSIREGYGYTF
>TRBV5-8|TRBJ1-3
CASSFKGTVGNTIYF
>TRBV5-1|TRBJ2-3
CASSLGRGAGGRRSSTDTQYF
>TRBV19|TRBJ1-3
CASNRQVGNTIYF
>TRBV20-1|TRBJ2-1
CSASIGDYNEQFF
>TRBV10-2|TRBJ2-1
CASRGLAGGPDYNEQFF
>TRBV7-2|TRBJ2-2
CASSFLRGPGGELFF
>TRBV9|TRBJ2-3
CASSAGLAGGLTDTQYF
>TRBV19|TRBJ1-2
CASSTGTGNGLGYTF
>TRBV2|TRBJ2-7
CTSSIGQAYEQYF
>TRBV5-4|TRBJ1-2
CASSLQGGGYTF
>TRBV7-2|TRBJ2-5
CASSLQRGQQETQYF
>TRBV5-1|TRBJ1-2
CASSLGTGGGYGYTF
>TRBV14|TRBJ1-2
CASRASSEGYGYTF
>TRBV18|TRBJ1-6
CASSPGQGARNSPLHF
>TRBV19|TRBJ1-1
CASRSQGALGTEAFF
>TRBV7-2|TRBJ2-7
CASSLSGQGNYEQYF
>TRBV11-3|TRBJ1-2
CASSLGAYGYTF
>TRBV29-1|TRBJ1-5
CSVRTGGDQPQHF
>TRBV6-2/TRBV6-3|TRBJ2-5
CASSYSLGGVEETQYF
>TRBV5-1|TRBJ1-2
CASSLEGDYGYTF
>TRBV19|TRBJ1-2
CASTGRRQVFHF
>TRBV19|TRBJ2-3
CASSPPGRGAGDTQYF
>TRBV4-2|TRBJ2-7
CASSPGLAPYEQYF
>TRBV2|TRBJ2-5
CASSEVGLIQETQYF
>TRBV19|TRBJ1-6
CASSIVGRGDSPLHF
>TRBV5-4|TRBJ2-1
CASSPGDTPYNEQFF
>TRBV7-8|TRBJ2-6
CASTLFMGVSGANVLTF
>TRBV12-3/TRBV12-4|TRBJ2-4
CASSRQGLHIQYF
>TRBV5-1|TRBJ1-1
CASSWDSGEVAFF
>TRBV12-3/TRBV12-4|TRBJ2-7
CASTPLLSYEQYF
>TRBV5-1|TRBJ2-3
CASSLVLSDTQYF
>TRBV6-1|TRBJ2-2
CASSEKALAGGPGELFF
>TRBV7-9|TRBJ2-1
CASSRSLEQFF
>TRBV5-4|TRBJ2-1
CASSLGGGINEQFF
>TRBV2|TRBJ1-5
CASTDTDRVGQKPQHF
>TRBV19|TRBJ1-2
CASSIFTGGINYGYTF
>TRBV11-2|TRBJ2-1
CASSLGRRGNNEQFF
>TRBV7-2|TRBJ2-1
CASSPRGRRGDEQFF
>TRBV7-2|TRBJ2-2
CASSLKTGGTTGELFF
>TRBV7-9|TRBJ1-1
CASSLGGKAEAFF
>TRBV2|TRBJ1-5
CASSGRGWSNQPQHF
>TRBV7-9|TRBJ2-5
CASSPGTRETQYF
>TRBV19|TRBJ1-5
CASRNGQGGDQPQHF
>TRBV19|TRBJ1-1
CASRRSEQPNTEAFF
>TRBV4-3|TRBJ1-3
CASSQDTGTGNTIYF
>TRBV7-2|TRBJ1-2
CASGDRGNYGYTF